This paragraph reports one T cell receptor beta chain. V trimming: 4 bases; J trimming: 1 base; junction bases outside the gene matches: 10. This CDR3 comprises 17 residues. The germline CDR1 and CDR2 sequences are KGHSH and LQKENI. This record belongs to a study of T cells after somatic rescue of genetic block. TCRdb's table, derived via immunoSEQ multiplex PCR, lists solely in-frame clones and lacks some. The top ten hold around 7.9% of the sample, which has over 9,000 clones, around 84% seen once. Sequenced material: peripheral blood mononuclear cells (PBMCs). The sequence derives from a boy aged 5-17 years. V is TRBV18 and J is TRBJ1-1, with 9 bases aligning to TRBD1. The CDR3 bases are TGTGCCAGCTCACAGGGACAGGGAGGAGGTGAGAACACTGAAGCTTTCTTT. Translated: CASSQGQGGGENTEAFF.